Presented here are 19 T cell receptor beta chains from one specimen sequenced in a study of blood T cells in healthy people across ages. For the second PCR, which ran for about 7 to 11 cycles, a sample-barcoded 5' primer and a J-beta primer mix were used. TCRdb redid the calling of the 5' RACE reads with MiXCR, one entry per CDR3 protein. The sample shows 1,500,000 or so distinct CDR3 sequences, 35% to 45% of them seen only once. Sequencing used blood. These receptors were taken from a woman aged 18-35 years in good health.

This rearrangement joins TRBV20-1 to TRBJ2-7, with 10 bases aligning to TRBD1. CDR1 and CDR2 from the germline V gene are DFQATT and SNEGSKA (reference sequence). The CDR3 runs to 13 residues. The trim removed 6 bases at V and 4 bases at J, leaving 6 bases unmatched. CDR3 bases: TGCAGTGCCGCGGGACAGGGGATGTACGAGCAGTACTTC. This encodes CSAAGQGMYEQYF.

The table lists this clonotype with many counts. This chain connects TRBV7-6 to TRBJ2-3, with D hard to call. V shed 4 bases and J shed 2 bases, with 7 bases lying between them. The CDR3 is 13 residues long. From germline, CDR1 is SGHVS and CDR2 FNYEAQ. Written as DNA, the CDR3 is TGTGCCAGCAGCTCCTTTAACACAGATACGCAGTATTTT. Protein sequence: CASSSFNTDTQYF.

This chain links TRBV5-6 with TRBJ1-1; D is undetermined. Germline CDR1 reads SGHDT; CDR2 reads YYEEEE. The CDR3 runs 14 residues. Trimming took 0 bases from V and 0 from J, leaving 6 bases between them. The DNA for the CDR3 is TGTGCCAGCAGCTTGGTTGACCTGAACACTGAAGCTTTCTTT. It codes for CASSLVDLNTEAFF.

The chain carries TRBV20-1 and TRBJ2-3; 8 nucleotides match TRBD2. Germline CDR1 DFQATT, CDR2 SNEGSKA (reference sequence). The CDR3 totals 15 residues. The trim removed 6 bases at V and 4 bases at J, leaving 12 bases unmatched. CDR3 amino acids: CSAPGRSGKADTQYF. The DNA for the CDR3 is TGCAGTGCGCCGGGTCGTAGCGGGAAGGCAGATACGCAGTATTTT.

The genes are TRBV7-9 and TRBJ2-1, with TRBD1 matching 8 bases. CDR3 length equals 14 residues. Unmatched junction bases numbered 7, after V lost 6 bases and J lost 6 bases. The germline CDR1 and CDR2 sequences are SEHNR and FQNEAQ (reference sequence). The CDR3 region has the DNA TGTGCCAGCAGTCATCTCACAGGGGGCAATGAGCAGTTCTTC. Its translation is CASSHLTGGNEQFF. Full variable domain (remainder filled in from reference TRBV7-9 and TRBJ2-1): DTGVSQNPRHKITKRGQNVTFRCDPISEHNRLYWYRQTLGQGPEFLTYFQNEAQLEKSRLLSDRFSAERPKGSFSTLEIQRTEQGDSAMYLCASSHLTGGNEQFFGPGTRLTVL.

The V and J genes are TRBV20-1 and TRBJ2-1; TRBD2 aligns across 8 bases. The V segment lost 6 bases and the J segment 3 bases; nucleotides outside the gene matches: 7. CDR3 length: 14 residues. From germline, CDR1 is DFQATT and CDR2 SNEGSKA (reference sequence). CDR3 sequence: CSATRTSSYNEQFF. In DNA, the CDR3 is TGCAGTGCCACCCGGACTAGCAGCTACAATGAGCAGTTCTTC.

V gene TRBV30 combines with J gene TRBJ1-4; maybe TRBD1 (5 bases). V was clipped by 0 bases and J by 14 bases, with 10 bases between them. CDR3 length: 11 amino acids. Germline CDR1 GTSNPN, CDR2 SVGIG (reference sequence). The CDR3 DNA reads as TGTGCCTGGAGTGTACTAGGGGTGCTGTTTTTT. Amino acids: CAWSVLGVLFF.

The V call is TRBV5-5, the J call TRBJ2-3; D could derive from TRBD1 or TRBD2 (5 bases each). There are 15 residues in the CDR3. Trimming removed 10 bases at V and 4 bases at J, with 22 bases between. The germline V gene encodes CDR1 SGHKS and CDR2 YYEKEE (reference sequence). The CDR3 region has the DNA TGTGCCTCAACAACCGGGACGGGATTCCCAGATACGCAGTATTTT. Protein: CASTTGTGFPDTQYF.

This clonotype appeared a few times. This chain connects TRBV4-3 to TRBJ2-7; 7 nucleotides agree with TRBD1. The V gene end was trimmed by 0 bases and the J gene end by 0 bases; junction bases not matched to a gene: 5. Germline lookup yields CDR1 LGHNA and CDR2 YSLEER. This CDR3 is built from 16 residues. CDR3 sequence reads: CASSQDSGTVSYEQYF. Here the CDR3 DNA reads TGCGCCAGCAGCCAAGACTCCGGGACAGTCTCCTACGAGCAGTACTTC.

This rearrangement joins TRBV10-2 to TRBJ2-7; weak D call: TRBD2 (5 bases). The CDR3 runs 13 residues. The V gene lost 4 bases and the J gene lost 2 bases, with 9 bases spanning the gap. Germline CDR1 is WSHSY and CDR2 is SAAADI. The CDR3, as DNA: TGCGCCAGCAGTGTGAGTAGCGCCTACGAGCAGTACTTC. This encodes CASSVSSAYEQYF.

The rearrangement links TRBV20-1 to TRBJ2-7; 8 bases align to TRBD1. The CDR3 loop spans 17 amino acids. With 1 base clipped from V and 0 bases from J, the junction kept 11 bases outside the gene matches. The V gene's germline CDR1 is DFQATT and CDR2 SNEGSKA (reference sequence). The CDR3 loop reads CSARGTGLTLVSYEQYF. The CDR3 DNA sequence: TGCAGTGCTAGAGGGACAGGGCTAACCCTAGTCTCCTACGAGCAGTACTTC.

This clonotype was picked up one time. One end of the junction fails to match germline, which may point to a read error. CDR3 DNA sequence: TGTGCCAGCAGTGAGGGACAGGGGCGTACTGAGCGGTTCTTC. Residues: CASSEGQGRTERFF. This chain uses TRBV25-1 with TRBJ2-1, with 10 bases lining up with TRBD1. There are 14 residues in the CDR3. CDR1 and CDR2 (germline): MGHDK, SYGVNS. Drawing the rest from reference TRBV25-1 and TRBJ2-1, the complete variable domain is EADIYQTPRYLVIGTGKKITLECSQTMGHDKMYWYQQDPGMELHLIHYSYGVNSTEKGDLSSESTVSRIRTEHFPLTLESARPSHTSQYLCASSEGQGRTERFFGPGTRLTVL.

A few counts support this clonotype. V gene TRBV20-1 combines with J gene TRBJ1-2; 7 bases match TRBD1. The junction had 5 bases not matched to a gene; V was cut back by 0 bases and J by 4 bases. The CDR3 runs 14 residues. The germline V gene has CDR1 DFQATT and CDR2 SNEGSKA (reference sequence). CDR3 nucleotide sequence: TGCAGTGCTAGAGATAGGGGACAGATCTATGGCTACACCTTC. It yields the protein CSARDRGQIYGYTF.

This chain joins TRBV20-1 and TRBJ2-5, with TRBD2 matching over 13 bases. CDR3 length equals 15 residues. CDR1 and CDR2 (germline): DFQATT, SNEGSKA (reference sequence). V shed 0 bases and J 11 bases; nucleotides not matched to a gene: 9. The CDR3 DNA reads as TGCAGTGCTAGAGATAGACTAGCGGGGGGTGATGAGCAGTACTTC. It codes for CSARDRLAGGDEQYF.

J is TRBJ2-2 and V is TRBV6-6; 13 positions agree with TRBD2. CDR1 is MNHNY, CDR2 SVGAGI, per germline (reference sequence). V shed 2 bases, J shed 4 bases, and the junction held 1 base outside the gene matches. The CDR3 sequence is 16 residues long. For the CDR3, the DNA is TGTGCCAGCAGTTACCGGACTAGCGGGAGCACCGGGGAGCTGTTTTTT. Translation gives CASSYRTSGSTGELFF.

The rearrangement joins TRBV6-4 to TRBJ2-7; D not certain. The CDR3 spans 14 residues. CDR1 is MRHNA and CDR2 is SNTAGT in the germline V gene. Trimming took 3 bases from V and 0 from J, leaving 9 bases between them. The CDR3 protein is CASSEPKSSYEQYF. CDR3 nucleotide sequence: TGTGCCAGCAGTGAACCCAAAAGCTCCTACGAGCAGTACTTC.

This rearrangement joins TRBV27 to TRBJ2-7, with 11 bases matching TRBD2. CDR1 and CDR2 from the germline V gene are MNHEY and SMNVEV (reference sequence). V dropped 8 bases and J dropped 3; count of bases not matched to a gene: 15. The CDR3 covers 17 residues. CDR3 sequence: CASGLALAGGLIYEQYF. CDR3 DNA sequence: TGTGCCAGCGGGTTGGCGCTAGCGGGAGGTCTCATCTACGAGCAGTACTTC.

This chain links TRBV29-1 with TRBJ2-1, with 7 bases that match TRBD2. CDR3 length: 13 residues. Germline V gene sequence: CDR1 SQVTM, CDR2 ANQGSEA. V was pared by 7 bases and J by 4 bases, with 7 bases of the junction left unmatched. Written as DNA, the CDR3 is TGCAGCGGGGGACTAAGCCGGTACAATGAGCAGTTCTTC. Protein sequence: CSGGLSRYNEQFF.

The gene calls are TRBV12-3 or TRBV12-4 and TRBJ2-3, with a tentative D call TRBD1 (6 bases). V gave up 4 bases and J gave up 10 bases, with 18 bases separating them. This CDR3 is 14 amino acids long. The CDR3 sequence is CASSYTGKADAQYF. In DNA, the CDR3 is TGTGCCAGCAGTTACACAGGGAAAGCGGATGCGCAGTATTTT.